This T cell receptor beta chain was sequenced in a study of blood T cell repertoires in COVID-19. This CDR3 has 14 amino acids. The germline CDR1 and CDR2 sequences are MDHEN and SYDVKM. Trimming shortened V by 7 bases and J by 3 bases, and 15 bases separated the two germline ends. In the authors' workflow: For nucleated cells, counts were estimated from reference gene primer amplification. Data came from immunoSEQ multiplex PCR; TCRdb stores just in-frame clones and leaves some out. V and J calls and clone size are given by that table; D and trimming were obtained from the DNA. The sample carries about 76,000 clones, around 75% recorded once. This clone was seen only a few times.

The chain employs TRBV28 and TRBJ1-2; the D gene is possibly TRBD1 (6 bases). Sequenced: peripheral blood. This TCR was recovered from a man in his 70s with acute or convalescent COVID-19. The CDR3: CASTSGTGYYGYTF. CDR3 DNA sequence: TGTGCCAGCACCTCAGGTACAGGGTACTATGGCTACACCTTC.